The 29 T cell receptor beta chains in this list originate from one sample, sequenced in a study of blood T cell repertoires in COVID-19. The protocol was immunoSEQ multiplex PCR, while the TCRdb copy is restricted to in-frame clones and leaves out a portion. The table includes 210,000 or so clones, approximately 90% detected once. Source material: peripheral blood. These receptors were collected from a woman in her forties with acute or convalescent COVID-19.

A single count supports this clone. The J gene is TRBJ2-3, the V gene TRBV5-4; no reliable D call. V was shortened by 0 bases and J by 6 bases, with 5 bases between the two germline ends. The CDR3 extends over 12 amino acids. Germline V lookup: CDR1 SGHNT, CDR2 YYREEE (reference sequence). The CDR3 loop reads CASSLGSDTQYF. The CDR3 nucleotides are TGTGCCAGCAGCTTGGGAAGCGATACGCAGTATTTT.

The chain is built from TRBV14 and TRBJ1-6; TRBD1 is a possible D gene (6 bases). Germline CDR1 is SGHDN and CDR2 is FVKESK. The CDR3 covers 15 residues. Trimming removed 5 bases from V and 7 bases from J, with 15 bases in between. CDR3 sequence reads: CASSEQGPKNSPLHF. For the CDR3, the DNA is TGTGCCAGCAGCGAACAGGGTCCGAAAAATTCACCCCTCCACTTT.

The rearrangement joins TRBV29-1 to TRBJ1-2; tentative D call: TRBD1 (5 bases). CDR1 and CDR2 (germline): SQVTM, ANQGSEA. The CDR3 runs to 13 residues. V lost 4 bases and J lost 7, with 16 bases in between. The CDR3 DNA follows: TGCAGCGTTGCGGGGGTCCTGAGTAGTGGCTACACCTTC. It is translated as CSVAGVLSSGYTF.

The chain has TRBV9 and TRBJ1-4; D possibly corresponds to TRBD1 (5 bases). CDR3 length equals 14 residues. Germline CDR1 reads SGDLS; CDR2 reads YYNGEE. V shed 0 bases and J shed 9 bases, with 12 bases lying between them. As DNA, the CDR3 is TGTGCCAGCAGCGTAGGGGGGAGCGGGAAAAAACTGTTTTTT. It is translated as CASSVGGSGKKLFF. The whole variable domain, remainder taken from reference TRBV9 and TRBJ1-4, is DSGVTQTPKHLITATGQRVTLRCSPRSGDLSVYWYQQSLDQGLQFLIQYYNGEERAKGNILERFSAQQFPDLHSELNLSSLELGDSALYFCASSVGGSGKKLFFGSGTQLSVL.

This clone was counted a few times. The chain recombines TRBV5-6 with TRBJ1-5, with D uncertain. V was pared by 4 bases and J by 7 bases, with 12 bases between. CDR1 and CDR2 from the germline V gene are SGHDT and YYEEEE. This CDR3 contains 13 residues. The CDR3 protein is CASSLGPGQPQHF. Written as DNA, the CDR3 is TGTGCCAGCAGCCTCGGCCCGGGGCAGCCCCAGCATTTT. Together with reference TRBV5-6 and TRBJ1-5, the CDR3 gives the full variable domain: DAGVTQSPTHLIKTRGQQVTLRCSPKSGHDTVSWYQQALGQGPQFIFQYYEEEERQRGNFPDRFSGHQFPNYSSELNVNALLLGDSALYLCASSLGPGQPQHFGDGTRLSIL.

The chain carries TRBV12-5 and TRBJ1-5; TRBD1 matches at 8 bases. The V and J ends lost 0 bases and 1 base, in that order; junction bases with no gene match: 5. This CDR3 has 17 residues. Germline lookup yields CDR1 LGHNT and CDR2 FRNRAP. The CDR3 sequence is CASGLVLRTGSNQPQHF. As DNA, the CDR3 is TGTGCTAGTGGTTTGGTACTAAGGACAGGGAGCAATCAGCCCCAGCATTTT. Full variable domain (rest looked up from reference TRBV12-5 and TRBJ1-5): DARVTQTPRHKVTEMGQEVTMRCQPILGHNTVFWYRQTMMQGLELLAYFRNRAPLDDSGMPKDRFSAEMPDATLATLKIQPSEPRDSAVYFCASGLVLRTGSNQPQHFGDGTRLSIL.

The J gene is TRBJ1-1, the V gene TRBV7-2, with D tentatively TRBD1 (5 bases). Germline V gives CDR1 SGHTA, CDR2 FQGNSA. The V end lost 5 bases, the J end lost 1 base, and 8 bases lay between the germline ends. This CDR3 is 13 amino acids long. The CDR3 DNA follows: TGTGCCAGCAGCCCCCAGGGGAACACTGAAGCTTTCTTT. Encoded protein: CASSPQGNTEAFF.

As to this clone: The same CDR3 arises from other DNA sequences in this sample as well. This sequence joins TRBV18 and TRBJ1-1; tentative D call: TRBD1 (5 bases). Trimming pared 2 bases from V and 1 base from J, leaving 5 bases between. Looked up from germline, CDR1 is KGHSH and CDR2 is LQKENI. The CDR3 is 13 residues long. The CDR3 DNA reads as TGTGCCAGCTCACCAGGACAGAACACTGAAGCTTTCTTT. Amino acid sequence: CASSPGQNTEAFF.

The count of this clone is one. The V gene is TRBV3-1 (or the pseudogene TRBV3-2), the J gene TRBJ1-6; no reliable D call. Germline assignment: CDR1 LGHDT and CDR2 YNNKEL (reference sequence). V lost 7 bases, J lost 0 bases, and 10 bases lay in between. The CDR3 has 15 amino acids. The CDR3 region is CASMSGSSYNSPLHF. For the CDR3, the DNA is TGTGCCAGCATGTCGGGAAGCTCCTATAATTCACCCCTCCACTTT.

This chain uses TRBV19 with TRBJ1-1, with D possibly TRBD1 on 6 matching bases. This CDR3 spans 15 amino acids. Germline V lookup: CDR1 LNHDA, CDR2 SQIVND (reference sequence). Trimming removed 5 bases from V and 0 bases from J, with 13 bases in between. Written as DNA, the CDR3 is TGTGCCAGTAGTCCTCGGACAGAGCTGAACACTGAAGCTTTCTTT. Amino acids: CASSPRTELNTEAFF.

The chain has TRBV9 and TRBJ2-5; D might be TRBD1 (5 bases). Trimming took 2 bases from V and 4 from J, leaving 12 bases between them. In germline, CDR1 is SGDLS, CDR2 YYNGEE. The CDR3 is made up of 14 amino acids. CDR3 sequence: CASSVFQGTETQYF. CDR3 coding DNA: TGTGCCAGCAGCGTCTTTCAGGGAACAGAGACCCAGTACTTC.

The chain has TRBV13 and TRBJ2-4; D not resolved. CDR3 length equals 13 residues. Germline-derived CDR1 and CDR2 are PRHDT and FYEKMQ (reference sequence). The V and J ends lost 6 bases and 0 bases respectively, with 6 bases between them. CDR3 in DNA: TGTGCCAGCAGTCACTTAGCCAAAAACATTCAGTACTTC. It encodes CASSHLAKNIQYF.

CDR3 coding DNA: TGTGCCAGCAGTGACCGACAGGCTTCCTACGAGCAGTACGTC. Protein product: CASSDRQASYEQYV. The V gene is TRBV6-1, the J gene TRBJ2-7, with D possibly being TRBD1 (6 bases). The CDR3 is 14 residues long. Looked up from germline, CDR1 is MNHNS and CDR2 is SASEGT. V was shortened by 3 bases and J by 1 base, with 10 bases between the two germline ends.

In DNA, the CDR3 is TGCAGCGTTACCCCCGGGACAGGCTTTGAAAAACTGTTTTTT. Its translation is CSVTPGTGFEKLFF. The V gene is TRBV29-1, the J gene TRBJ1-4; 8 positions match TRBD1. Trimming removed 5 bases from V and 7 bases from J; junction bases left unmatched: 9. The germline gives CDR1 SQVTM, CDR2 ANQGSEA. This CDR3 comprises 14 residues.

J is TRBJ2-1 and V is TRBV7-9, with 9 bases aligning to TRBD2. V shed 1 base, J shed 5 bases, and the junction held 0 bases outside the gene matches. This CDR3 comprises 14 residues. In germline, CDR1 is SEHNR, CDR2 FQNEAQ (reference sequence). The CDR3 DNA follows: TGTGCCAGCAGCTTAGGACTAGCGGACAATGAGCAGTTCTTC. This codes for CASSLGLADNEQFF. Together with reference TRBV7-9 and TRBJ2-1, the CDR3 gives the full variable domain: DTGVSQNPRHKITKRGQNVTFRCDPISEHNRLYWYRQTLGQGPEFLTYFQNEAQLEKSRLLSDRFSAERPKGSFSTLEIQRTEQGDSAMYLCASSLGLADNEQFFGPGTRLTVL.

The chain is built from TRBV2 and TRBJ2-2, with D hard to call. V was pared by 0 bases and J by 1 base, with 9 bases between. The CDR3 totals 16 residues. Germline V gives CDR1 SNHLY, CDR2 FYNNEI. CDR3 coding DNA: TGTGCCAGCAGTGAAGCGCTTGGCGGGAACACCGGGGAGCTGTTTTTT. It yields the protein CASSEALGGNTGELFF.

The chain couples TRBV7-8 to TRBJ1-4, with D possibly matching TRBD1 (6 bases). CDR1 is SGHVS and CDR2 is FQNEAQ in the germline V gene. The V and J ends lost 5 bases and 8 bases respectively, with 18 bases between them. The CDR3 loop spans 15 amino acids. CDR3: CASSASQGSGEKLFF. The CDR3 DNA sequence: TGTGCCAGCAGCGCCTCACAGGGATCGGGGGAAAAACTGTTTTTT.

The chain is built from TRBV19 and TRBJ2-5, with TRBD1 matching 9 bases. J lost 11 bases, V lost 5 bases, and 3 bases had no gene match. This CDR3 has 11 amino acids. The germline CDR1 and CDR2 sequences are LNHDA and SQIVND (reference sequence). The CDR3 is CASSFGTGQYF. CDR3 DNA: TGTGCCAGTAGTTTTGGGACAGGGCAGTACTTC. The whole variable domain, filled in from reference TRBV19 and TRBJ2-5, reads DGGITQSPKYLFRKEGQNVTLSCEQNLNHDAMYWYRQDPGQGLRLIYYSQIVNDFQKGDIAEGYSVSREKKESFPLTVTSAQKNPTAFYLCASSFGTGQYFGPGTRLLVL.

The chain carries TRBV5-1 and TRBJ1-4; tentatively, D is TRBD1 (5 bases). This CDR3 region has 15 residues. Germline V CDR1 and CDR2: SGHRS, YFSETQ. Trimming pared 0 bases from V and 7 bases from J, leaving 13 bases between. CDR3 loop: CASSLEGDWGEKLFF. CDR3 nucleotides: TGCGCCAGCAGCTTGGAAGGGGACTGGGGTGAAAAACTGTTTTTT. Full variable domain (rest looked up from reference TRBV5-1 and TRBJ1-4): KAGVTQTPRYLIKTRGQQVTLSCSPISGHRSVSWYQQTPGQGLQFLFEYFSETQRNKGNFPGRFSGRQFSNSRSEMNVSTLELGDSALYLCASSLEGDWGEKLFFGSGTQLSVL.

In DNA, the CDR3 is TGTGCCAGCAGCGCAGAAGTACCAGGGGGAGGCTACACCTTC. Translation: CASSAEVPGGGYTF. The V call is TRBV7-2, the J call TRBJ1-2; TRBD1 matches at 7 bases. Germline V lookup: CDR1 SGHTA, CDR2 FQGNSA. J gave up 8 bases and V 5 bases, and 11 bases lay outside the gene matches. CDR3 length: 14 amino acids.

The V and J genes are TRBV3-1 (or the pseudogene TRBV3-2) and TRBJ2-7, with D possibly matching TRBD1 (5 bases). CDR1 and CDR2 from the germline V gene are LGHDT and YNNKEL (reference sequence). This CDR3 is 13 amino acids long. Trimming pared 6 bases from V and 3 bases from J, leaving 12 bases between. This CDR3 is CASSSTDSYEQYV. Written as DNA, the CDR3 is TGTGCCAGCAGTAGTACTGACAGCTACGAGCAGTACGTC.

The chain combines TRBV5-1 with TRBJ2-1; D perhaps matches TRBD2 (5 bases). The length of the CDR3 is 16 residues. In germline, CDR1 is SGHRS, CDR2 YFSETQ. V dropped 9 bases and J dropped 0 bases, with 19 bases sitting between them. CDR3 in amino acids: CATRPSSLSSYNEQFF. The CDR3 DNA sequence: TGCGCCACCCGCCCCTCTAGCCTCAGCTCCTACAATGAGCAGTTCTTC.

The J gene is TRBJ1-2, the V gene TRBV19; no clear D. This CDR3 is 15 amino acids long. The germline V gene encodes CDR1 LNHDA and CDR2 SQIVND (reference sequence). Trimming stripped 6 bases from V and 3 bases from J, with 17 bases between. The CDR3 here is CASRAPERLDYGYTF. The CDR3 bases are TGTGCCAGTAGGGCCCCGGAGAGGTTGGACTATGGCTACACCTTC.

This sequence joins TRBV4-2 and TRBJ2-1; 12 nucleotides align to TRBD1. Germline trimming cut 3 bases from V and 7 bases from J; bases unmatched to any gene: 7. The CDR3 consists of 16 residues. The germline gives CDR1 LGHNA, CDR2 YNFKEQ. The CDR3 loop is CASSHSGQGARNEQFF. CDR3 sequence (DNA): TGTGCCAGCAGCCATTCGGGACAGGGGGCTCGAAATGAGCAGTTCTTC.

The chain carries TRBV3-1 (or the pseudogene TRBV3-2) and TRBJ2-1, with 7 nucleotides matching TRBD2. With 1 base clipped from V and 7 bases from J, the junction kept 4 bases outside the gene matches. This CDR3 spans 14 amino acids. The V gene's germline CDR1 is LGHDT and CDR2 YNNKEL (reference sequence). The CDR3 DNA is TGTGCCAGCAGCCAAGGGACTAGTTTTAATGAGCAGTTCTTC. Its translation is CASSQGTSFNEQFF.

The J gene is TRBJ1-3, the V gene TRBV21-1; no DNA check was done on the table's D call, TRBD1. TRBV21-1 is recorded as a pseudogene. The length of the CDR3 is 18 residues. CDR3 DNA sequence: TGTGCCAGCAGCACCTGGGATTGGGGGCGATTCGAAATGAACACCATATATTTT. As protein: CASSTWDWGRFEMNTIYF.

This rearrangement joins TRBV10-1 to TRBJ1-1, with D unresolved. Germline CDR1 WNHNN, CDR2 SYGVQD (reference sequence). This CDR3 comprises 14 residues. The V end lost 6 bases, the J end lost 4 bases, and 15 bases lay between the germline ends. The CDR3 here is CASRGFPLATEAFF. The DNA for the CDR3 is TGCGCCAGCAGAGGCTTCCCCCTAGCCACTGAAGCTTTCTTT.

To note about this clone: The DNA is omitted, as the CDR3 cannot be located on it reliably, and the CDR3 follows TCRdb's listing. This chain joins TRBV21-1 and TRBJ1-5; whether TRBD1, the table's D call, matches the DNA was not checked. TRBV21-1 is a recognized pseudogene. Counting both end residues, the CDR3 totals 16 amino acids. CDR3: CASRALWGMGNQPQHF.

The V call is TRBV18, the J call TRBJ1-1; possible D gene TRBD1, 6 bases. CDR3 length equals 15 residues. Trimming removed 3 bases from V and 2 bases from J, with 13 bases in between. The germline V gene encodes CDR1 KGHSH and CDR2 LQKENI. CDR3 coding DNA: TGTGCCAGCTCACCTTCCGGGACACCAAACACTGAAGCTTTCTTT. This gives the protein CASSPSGTPNTEAFF.